This T cell receptor beta chain was captured by sequencing in a study of regulatory T cells in long-lasting Graves disease. Study-wide points: There was favoring of TRBV28, TRBJ1-2 and TRBJ2-5 in persistent disease. Possibly, accuracy suffered from the small sample size.

Time point noted: newly diagnosed GD, antithyroid drugs for less than 3 months. The authors made the TCR library using RNA they extracted from PBMCs. CDR3 regions were amplified by Arm-PCR using iRepertoire HTBI primers to build TCR beta libraries. TCRdb re-analysed the multiplex PCR reads in MiXCR, keeping a single row per CDR3 protein. The sample consists of approximately 480,000 distinct CDR3 sequences, about 16% of them appearing once. Germline lookup yields CDR1 DFQATT and CDR2 SNEGSKA (reference sequence). The V and J ends lost 0 bases and 0 bases respectively, with 9 bases between them. This CDR3 has 14 amino acids. This clonotype was observed at least ten times. What it binds is not known. These sequences were also reported in another study, on T cells in Graves' hyperthyroidism and ophthalmopathy. As that study records: Ophthalmopathy cases were set apart from stable hyperthyroidism by a 13 V-J model.

Sample: peripheral blood mononuclear cells (PBMCs), taken at new diagnosis, from a patient treated with antithyroid drugs. The TCR originated in a man between 40 and 49 years old with Graves disease. The chain couples TRBV20-1 to TRBJ2-7; the D gene is possibly TRBD2 (5 bases). The CDR3 coding sequence is TGCAGTGCTAGAGACCGGGGTAGCTCCTACGAGCAGTACTTC. Translation: CSARDRGSSYEQYF.